The 9 T cell receptor beta chains listed next were all sequenced from one sample in a study of blood T cells in healthy people across ages. A second roughly 7 to 12 cycle PCR used barcoded and J-beta primers. TCRdb passed the 5' RACE reads through MiXCR, listing each CDR3 protein once. The sample contains around 1,700,000 distinct CDR3 sequences, under 30% of which appear only once. The sequencing sample was made of blood. Receptor source: a woman aged 30 to 39 in good health.

The table lists this clonotype with a count of one. The J gene is TRBJ2-1, the V gene TRBV29-1; D ambiguous. V lost 5 bases and J lost 6, with 14 bases in between. The CDR3 is made up of 13 amino acids. Germline-derived CDR1 and CDR2 are SQVTM and ANQGSEA. In nucleotides, the CDR3 is TGCAGCGTTTTTACAGTCATTTCCAATGAGCAGTTCTTC. This translates into CSVFTVISNEQFF.

This clonotype was recorded many times. In DNA, the CDR3 is TGCGCCAGCAGCACGCCGGCAACTCTCGATGAGCAGTTCTTC. Translation: CASSTPATLDEQFF. The genes are TRBV5-1 and TRBJ2-1, with no clear D. Between the trimmed V and J ends, which lost 4 bases and 8 bases, there was a span of 16 bases. This CDR3 region has 14 residues. Per the germline V gene, CDR1 is SGHRS and CDR2 is YFSETQ.

This clonotype was detected a few times. V usage is TRBV3-1 and J usage is TRBJ2-1; 10 positions agree with TRBD2. V was clipped by 1 base and J by 2 bases; unmatched bases: 5. The CDR3 spans 17 residues. Germline V gene sequence: CDR1 LGHDT, CDR2 YNNKEL (reference sequence). The CDR3 DNA reads as TGTGCCAGCAGCCAAGTTTTTAGCGGGGGGCCCTACAATGAGCAGTTCTTC. As protein: CASSQVFSGGPYNEQFF.

This clonotype has only a few counts. V gene TRBV28 combines with J gene TRBJ2-5, with a weak D call TRBD2 (5 bases). The CDR3 has 12 residues. The germline CDR1 and CDR2 sequences are MDHEN and SYDVKM. Deletions cut 3 bases from V and 9 bases from J, with 11 bases between. The CDR3 is CASSLGGRAQYF. DNA for the CDR3: TGTGCCAGCAGTTTGGGTGGGAGAGCCCAGTACTTC.

The CDR3 coding sequence is TGCGCCAGCAGCTTGGAGGGAATGGATGGCTACACCTTC. Protein sequence: CASSLEGMDGYTF. The V call is TRBV5-1, the J call TRBJ1-2; no reliable D call. V gave up 0 bases and J gave up 6 bases, with 9 bases separating them. The germline gives CDR1 SGHRS, CDR2 YFSETQ. CDR3 length: 13 amino acids.

The chain couples TRBV18 to TRBJ2-2; 12 positions match TRBD2. Germline loops: CDR1 KGHSH, CDR2 LQKENI. Trimming at V came to 5 bases and at J to 3 bases, leaving 13 bases not matched to a gene. The CDR3 totals 19 residues. CDR3 sequence (DNA): TGTGCCAGCTCAATACGACTAGCGGGAGTTTCGGTGTACACCGGGGAGCTGTTTTTT. This codes for CASSIRLAGVSVYTGELFF.

V is TRBV5-4 and J is TRBJ2-2; tentatively, D is TRBD1 (5 bases). V was pared by 3 bases and J by 8 bases, with 14 bases between. The CDR3 runs to 14 residues. Germline V gives CDR1 SGHNT, CDR2 YYREEE (reference sequence). CDR3 nucleotides: TGTGCCAGCAGCTCCGGATGGGGCAGAGGGGAGCTGTTTTTT. Translation: CASSSGWGRGELFF.

As to this clonotype: This may be a read error, as it is one base from a much larger clone. This sequence joins TRBV7-2 and TRBJ2-6; D call uncertain. The V and J ends lost 7 bases and 0 bases respectively, with 7 bases between them. Germline loops: CDR1 SGHTA, CDR2 FQGNSA. The CDR3 is 14 amino acids. The CDR3: CASTCNSGANVLTF. The CDR3 DNA reads TGTGCCAGCACATGCAACTCTGGGGCCAACGTCCTGACTTTC.

The V call is TRBV7-2, the J call TRBJ1-2, with D unresolved. Trimming removed 1 base from V and 8 bases from J, with 14 bases in between. CDR1 is SGHTA and CDR2 is FQGNSA in the germline V gene. This CDR3 region has 14 residues. In DNA form, the CDR3 reads TGTGCCAGCAGCTTAGATGGGCCGGTCGGGGGCTACACCTTC. Translating gives CASSLDGPVGGYTF. The variable domain in full, completed from reference TRBV7-2 and TRBJ1-2, reads GAGVSQSPSNKVTEKGKDVELRCDPISGHTALYWYRQSLGQGLEFLIYFQGNSAPDKSGLPSDRFSAERTGGSVSTLTIQRTQQEDSAVYLCASSLDGPVGGYTFGSGTRLTVV.